This T cell receptor beta chain is drawn from a study of blood T cell repertoires in COVID-19. Overall study context: Sample material is recorded as cDNA or gDNA derived from T cells, B-cell-depleted T cells, or PBMCs.

This clone showed up just a few times. Sequencing used immunoSEQ multiplex PCR; TCRdb keeps in-frame clones, though not all of them. The data show 200,000 to 250,000 clones, 80% to 90% seen once. Clinical histories supplied by participants themselves formed the basis of cohort assignment. This TCR was sampled from a woman in her thirties or forties with acute COVID-19. The sample taken for sequencing was PBMCs or T cells enriched from blood (not recorded which).

The CDR3 loop reads CASNNLGLAGLLNEQFF. CDR3 in DNA: TGTGCCAGCAACAACCTCGGACTAGCGGGATTGTTGAATGAGCAGTTCTTC. The V call is TRBV28, the J call TRBJ2-1; the match to TRBD2 covers 12 bases. The CDR3 sequence is 17 residues long. The ends lost 7 bases at V and 7 bases at J; junction bases unmatched: 14. CDR1 is MDHEN, CDR2 SYDVKM, per germline.